The sequence of this TCR beta chain was determined in a study of blood T cells in healthy people across ages. Germline CDR1 is SGDLS and CDR2 is YYNGEE. V lost 1 base and J 3 bases, leaving 14 bases between the germline ends. This CDR3 contains 15 residues. Sample-barcoded 5' priming and a J-beta primer mix drove a second PCR of roughly 7 to 11 cycles. TCRdb called the 5' RACE reads again in MiXCR, with one record for every CDR3 protein. The sample carries 1,800,000 or so distinct CDR3 sequences, 35% to 50% recorded once. The sequence derives from a human donor in good health. The sample was blood. The V call is TRBV9, the J call TRBJ2-7; D remains ambiguous. The CDR3 DNA follows: TGTGCCAGCAGCGTAACGGTGGGATCGGACTACGAGCAGTACTTC. Translated: CASSVTVGSDYEQYF.